This T cell receptor beta chain is drawn from a study of T-cell memory formation after mild COVID-19. Turning to the study itself: Largely, the TCR clusters proved donor specific.

A 5'RACE reaction primed in the constant segment made cDNA libraries of TCR alpha and TCR beta, and these carried sample barcodes and UMIs. MiXCR, run by TCRdb on the 5' RACE reads, gives a single entry per CDR3 protein. The table shows fewer than 95,000 distinct CDR3 sequences, with about an eighth occurring only once. General study points: Mostly located in CM and EM were contracting CD4+ clones, with contracting CD8+ clones located in EMRA.

A note on this clonotype: Its target is not known.

Germline V gene sequence: CDR1 SGHRS, CDR2 YFSETQ. V lost 4 bases and J 1 base, leaving 11 bases between the germline ends. This CDR3 spans 14 amino acids. The origin of this receptor is an adult woman who had mild COVID-19 (a few samples of this study predate the infection). Cell type and time point are not known. The chain has TRBV5-1 and TRBJ1-2, with D unresolved. The sample comprised PBMCs or a T cell subset sorted from them (not recorded which). The CDR3 nucleotides are TGCGCCAGCAGCCTCGGACTAGATAACTATGGCTACACCTTC. Translated: CASSLGLDNYGYTF. The variable domain in full, with the rest retrieved from reference TRBV5-1 and TRBJ1-2, is KAGVTQTPRYLIKTRGQQVTLSCSPISGHRSVSWYQQTPGQGLQFLFEYFSETQRNKGNFPGRFSGRQFSNSRSEMNVSTLELGDSALYLCASSLGLDNYGYTFGSGTRLTVV.